The rows below give T cell receptor beta chains drawn from one sample of a study of radiation and T cells in renal cell carcinoma. Sequencing was performed with immunoSEQ multiplex PCR; in TCRdb, only in-frame clones are kept and a portion is missing. In the table there are approximately 150,000 clones, 65% to 90% of which are singletons. Sample: blood, taken from a patient whose treatment included radiotherapy and nephrectomy. These receptors originate from a woman in her 50s with renal cell carcinoma. Both conserved end residues are part of each CDR3. A D gene is named only where the DNA matches it firmly. Some rows have no size entry. The others give once, few or many, or a class for an expanded clone.

TRBJ2-3	TRBV16	.	.	CASSQPNRVGTDTQYF	TGTGCCAGCAGCCAACCCAACAGGGTAGGCACAGATACGCAGTATTTT
TRBJ1-2	TRBV5-4	TRBD1	.	CASRIGQGRVIDYGYTF	TGTGCCAGCAGAATCGGACAGGGGCGAGTAATTGACTATGGCTACACCTTC
TRBJ1-1	TRBV11-2	.	.	CASSLDGTANTEAFF	TGTGCCAGCAGCTTAGATGGGACGGCCAACACTGAAGCTTTCTTT
TRBJ2-7	TRBV7-2	.	.	CASSLRLSGMGVQYF	TGTGCCAGCAGCTTAAGACTCTCCGGGATGGGGGTGCAGTACTTC
TRBJ2-5	TRBV7-2	TRBD1	.	CASSQLPLLGQGAGTQYF	TGTGCCAGCAGCCAGCTCCCCCTCTTGGGACAGGGTGCTGGGACCCAGTACTTC
TRBJ2-6	TRBV19	.	.	CASSISHGGGSGANVLTF	TGTGCCAGTAGTATCTCGCATGGCGGCGGCTCTGGGGCCAACGTCCTGACTTTC
TRBJ1-2	TRBV19	TRBD1	.	CASSGRDRGLYGYTF	TGTGCCAGTAGTGGCCGGGACAGGGGGCTATATGGCTACACCTTC
TRBJ1-1	TRBV7-8	.	.	CASSLVGVTEAFF	TGTGCCAGCAGCTTAGTTGGGGTTACTGAAGCTTTCTTT
TRBJ1-4	TRBV5-5	.	.	CASSLPPTNEKLFF	TGTGCCAGCAGCTTACCCCCAACTAATGAAAAACTGTTTTTT
TRBJ1-1	TRBV29-1	.	.	CSVHPSIEAFF	TGCAGCGTTCACCCCTCAATTGAAGCTTTCTTT
TRBJ2-2	TRBV7-7	TRBD1	.	CASSRGTDNTGELFF	TGTGCCAGCAGTCGTGGGACAGATAACACCGGGGAGCTGTTTTTT
TRBJ1-2	TRBV7-6	.	.	CASSLSAQLNYGYTF	TGTGCCAGCAGCTTATCGGCACAGCTCAACTATGGCTACACCTTC
TRBJ1-3	TRBV5-6	.	.	CASSHRRASGNTIYF	TGTGCCAGCAGCCACCGACGCGCCTCTGGAAACACCATATATTTT
TRBJ1-1	TRBV9	.	few	CASSAQGGTEAFF	TGTGCCAGCAGCGCCCAGGGAGGGACTGAAGCTTTCTTT
TRBJ2-4	TRBV19	.	.	CASSHTVAKNIQYF	TGTGCCAGTAGCCACACGGTGGCCAAAAACATTCAGTACTTC
TRBJ2-1	TRBV28	TRBD2	few	CASLNTQREGHNEQFF	TGTGCCAGCCTAAATACACAGCGGGAGGGCCACAATGAGCAGTTCTTC
TRBJ2-5	TRBV5-1	.	.	CASSLAGSTETQYF	TGCGCCAGCAGCTTGGCGGGGTCTACGGAGACCCAGTACTTC
TRBJ2-6	TRBV5-5	.	.	CASSEGNGANVLTF	TGTGCCAGCAGCGAGGGTAATGGGGCCAACGTCCTGACTTTC
TRBJ2-7	TRBV6-1	TRBD1	.	CASSEGQGLWEQYF	TGTGCCAGCAGTGAGGGACAGGGCCTGTGGGAGCAGTACTTC
TRBJ1-2	TRBV6-1	TRBD1	few	CASSLNIQGAGGYTF	TGTGCCAGCAGTCTAAATATACAGGGGGCGGGAGGCTACACCTTC
TRBJ2-5	TRBV7-2	.	.	CASSLVVGGGRETQYF	TGTGCCAGCAGCTTAGTCGTTGGAGGCGGGCGGGAGACCCAGTACTTC
TRBJ2-7	TRBV7-3	.	few	CASSLDWGYEQYF	TGTGCCAGCAGCCTAGACTGGGGCTACGAGCAGTACTTC